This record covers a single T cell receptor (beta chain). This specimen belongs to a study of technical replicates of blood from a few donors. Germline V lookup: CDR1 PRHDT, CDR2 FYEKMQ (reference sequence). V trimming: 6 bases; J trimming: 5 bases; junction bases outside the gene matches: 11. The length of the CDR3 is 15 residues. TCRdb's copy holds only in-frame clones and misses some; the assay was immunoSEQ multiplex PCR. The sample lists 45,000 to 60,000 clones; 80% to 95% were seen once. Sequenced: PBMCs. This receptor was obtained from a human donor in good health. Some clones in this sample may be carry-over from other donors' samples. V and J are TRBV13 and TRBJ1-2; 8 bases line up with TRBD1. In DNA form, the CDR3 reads TGTGCCAGCAGGGAGTCCGGACAGGGACATTATGGCTACACCTTC. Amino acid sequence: CASRESGQGHYGYTF.